This T cell receptor beta chain was sequenced for a study of blood T cell repertoires in COVID-19. Study-level information: Samples representing acute and convalescent COVID-19 were sourced from the United States, Italy and Spain. Nucleic acid was either cDNA or gDNA, and it came from T cells, B-cell-depleted T cells, or PBMCs.

Per the study methods: For nucleated cells, counts were estimated from reference gene primer amplification. This table comes from immunoSEQ multiplex PCR, and its TCRdb copy is limited to in-frame clones, with some not included. V and J calls plus clone size are reproduced from that table; the DNA served to infer D and trimming. The sample contains about 180,000 clones, over 75% of which appear only once. The source is a woman in her 70s with acute or convalescent COVID-19. Source material: peripheral blood.

The CDR3, as DNA: TGTGCCAGCACACCGGTTTCAGGGGTCAGTCAGCCCCAGCATTTT. Its translation: CASTPVSGVSQPQHF. The J gene is TRBJ1-5, the V gene TRBV21-1; TRBD1, the table's D call, lacks a check against the DNA. TRBV21-1 is classified as a pseudogene. The CDR3 loop spans 15 amino acids.